The T cell receptor (beta chain) described here comes from a study of spatial heterogeneity in lung cancer. Turning to the study itself: When available, follow-up PBMC samples taken a median of about 2 years after resection were sequenced. Raw reads contained each unique TCR and UMI combination more than ten times on average. Detection consistently yielded more beta chains than alpha chains.

Germline loops: CDR1 SGHTA, CDR2 FQGNSA. V dropped 0 bases and J dropped 9 bases, with 9 bases sitting between them. The CDR3 length is 13 residues. Time point noted: blood at routine non-recurrence follow-up after resection. MiXCR was run by TCRdb on the 5' RACE reads, yielding one entry per CDR3 protein. Seen here are 400 to 500 distinct CDR3 sequences, 25% to 30% observed once, and the top ten hold more than 55%. This clonotype was counted between two and nine times. This beta chain represents an off-target read in a library built for alpha chains; its size is of limited meaning. The genes are TRBV7-2 and TRBJ2-1; D not resolved. This TCR was recovered from a male donor with early-stage non-small cell lung cancer. The specimen was PBMCs, collected at follow-up. Written as DNA, the CDR3 is TGTGCCAGCAGCTTAGCAAAATCAAGTGAGCAGTTCTTC. This translates into CASSLAKSSEQFF.